This entry features one T cell receptor (beta chain) sequence. The data are from a study of blood T cell repertoires in COVID-19. Background on the study: Researchers got acute and convalescent COVID-19 samples from the United States, Italy and Spain.

Seattle-derived patients entered the study during active infection and were followed longitudinally. This CDR3 comprises 15 residues. Trimming removed 4 bases from V and 5 bases from J; junction bases left unmatched: 8. The germline V gene has CDR1 ENHRY and CDR2 SYGVKD. Clones were sequenced by immunoSEQ multiplex PCR, and TCRdb holds only the in-frame ones, with some missing. The table includes roughly 330,000 clones, roughly 87% detected once. The source of this sequence is a man younger than 40 with COVID-19, enrolled during active disease. Sequences were obtained from peripheral blood. The chain is built from TRBV10-3 and TRBJ2-1; 7 bases agree with TRBD1. Here the CDR3 DNA reads TGTGCCATCAGTGGAGCTGGGACAGTCGACAATGAGCAGTTCTTC. Protein product: CAISGAGTVDNEQFF.